This T cell receptor (beta chain) was identified in a study of memory CD4+ T cells and cytomegalovirus serostatus. Across the whole study: Donors were healthy Belgian adults, several CMV seropositive and about two dozen seronegative. Notes on the study in general: Repertoires predicted CMV serostatus with median bootstrapped AUC of about 0.96.

Profiling relied on immunoSEQ multiplex PCR, and the TCRdb table lists in-frame clones only, not all of them. The profile shows tens of thousands of clones, roughly four fifths of them singletons. Single viable CD3+CD4+CD8-CD45RO+ cells were sorted as the memory CD4+ T cells. As regards this clone: Its antigen is not known.

V was pared by 1 base and J by 5 bases, with 12 bases between. Germline CDR1 SGHDT, CDR2 YYEEEE. This CDR3 comprises 14 residues. The chain carries TRBV5-6 and TRBJ1-2; possibly TRBD1 for D (5 bases). The sample comprised memory CD4+ T cells from blood. The TCR comes from an adult in good health and CMV-seronegative. CDR3 bases: TGTGCCAGCAGCTTGCAAGGCAGGGCTTATGGCTACACCTTC. It codes for CASSLQGRAYGYTF.